This T cell receptor beta chain is from a study of spatial heterogeneity in lung cancer. The study, taken as a whole, reports: Tumor mutation counts were tracked by expanded intratumoral alpha and beta TCR counts.

Looked up from germline, CDR1 is SGHTA and CDR2 is FQGTGA. With 4 bases clipped from V and 10 bases from J, the junction kept 5 bases outside the gene matches. The CDR3 is made up of 13 amino acids. TCRdb itself ran the 5' RACE reads through MiXCR, one entry per CDR3 protein. The sample consists of around 20,000 distinct CDR3 sequences, approximately 8.3% of them appearing once. This clonotype was counted ten times or more. Its antigen is not known. Time point defined: sample taken at primary tumor resection. The sequencing here drew on lung tumor tissue, taken at surgery. This chain joins TRBV7-3 and TRBJ1-3, with 9 positions matching TRBD1. This TCR was sampled from a male donor with early-stage non-small cell lung cancer. CDR3 DNA sequence: TGTGCCAGCAGCTGGGGACAGGGAGGAACCATATATTTT. Translating it yields CASSWGQGGTIYF.